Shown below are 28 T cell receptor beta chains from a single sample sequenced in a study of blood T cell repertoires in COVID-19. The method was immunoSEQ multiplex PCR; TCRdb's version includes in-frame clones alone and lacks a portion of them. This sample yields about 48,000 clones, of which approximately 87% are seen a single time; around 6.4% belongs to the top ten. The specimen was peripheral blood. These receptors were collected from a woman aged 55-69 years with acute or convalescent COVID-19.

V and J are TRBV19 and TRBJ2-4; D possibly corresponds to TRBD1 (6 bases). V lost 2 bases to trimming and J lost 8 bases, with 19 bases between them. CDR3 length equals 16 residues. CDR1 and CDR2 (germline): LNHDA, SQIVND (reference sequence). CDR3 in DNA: TGTGCCAGTAGTATAACTACAGGGCTTCGAACGGACATTCAGTACTTC. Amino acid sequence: CASSITTGLRTDIQYF.

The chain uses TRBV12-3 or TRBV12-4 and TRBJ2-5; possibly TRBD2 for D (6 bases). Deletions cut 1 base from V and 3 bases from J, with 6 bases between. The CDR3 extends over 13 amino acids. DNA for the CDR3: TGTGCCAGCAGTTTAGGCGGGGAAGAGACCCAGTACTTC. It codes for CASSLGGEETQYF.

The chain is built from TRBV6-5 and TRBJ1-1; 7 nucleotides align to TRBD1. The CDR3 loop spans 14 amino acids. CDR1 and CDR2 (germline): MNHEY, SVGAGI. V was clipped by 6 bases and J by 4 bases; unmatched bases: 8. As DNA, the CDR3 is TGTGCCAGCAGCTTGGACAGGATGGCCACTGAAGCTTTCTTT. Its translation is CASSLDRMATEAFF.

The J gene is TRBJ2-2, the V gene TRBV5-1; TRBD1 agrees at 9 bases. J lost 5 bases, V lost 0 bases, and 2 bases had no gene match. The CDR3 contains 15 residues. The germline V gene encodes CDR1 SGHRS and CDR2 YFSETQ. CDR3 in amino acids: CASSLETGGTGELFF. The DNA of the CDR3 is TGCGCCAGCAGCTTGGAGACAGGGGGTACCGGGGAGCTGTTTTTT.

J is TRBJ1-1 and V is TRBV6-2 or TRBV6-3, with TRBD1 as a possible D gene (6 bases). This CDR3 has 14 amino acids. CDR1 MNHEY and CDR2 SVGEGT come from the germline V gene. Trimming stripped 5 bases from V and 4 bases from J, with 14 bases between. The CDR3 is CASSTTGLGTEAFF. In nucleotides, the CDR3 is TGTGCCAGCAGTACCACAGGGTTGGGCACTGAAGCTTTCTTT.

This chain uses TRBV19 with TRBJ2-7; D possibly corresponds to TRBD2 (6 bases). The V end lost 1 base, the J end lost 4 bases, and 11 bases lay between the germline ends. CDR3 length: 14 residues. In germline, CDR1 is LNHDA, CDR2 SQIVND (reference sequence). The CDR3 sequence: CASSIAPGEYEQYF. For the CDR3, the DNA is TGTGCCAGTAGTATAGCCCCGGGGGAGTACGAGCAGTACTTC.

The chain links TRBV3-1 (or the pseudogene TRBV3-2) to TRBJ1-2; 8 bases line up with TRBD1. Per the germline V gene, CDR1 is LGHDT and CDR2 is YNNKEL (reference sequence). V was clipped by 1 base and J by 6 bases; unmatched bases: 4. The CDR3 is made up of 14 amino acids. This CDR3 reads CASSQGTGLDGYTF. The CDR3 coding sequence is TGTGCCAGCAGCCAAGGGACAGGGTTGGATGGCTACACCTTC.

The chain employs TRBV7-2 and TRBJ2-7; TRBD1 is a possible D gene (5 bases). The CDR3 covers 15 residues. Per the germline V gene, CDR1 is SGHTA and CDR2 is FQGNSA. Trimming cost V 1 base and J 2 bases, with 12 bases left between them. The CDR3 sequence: CASSLVAGNAYEQYF. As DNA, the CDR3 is TGTGCCAGCAGCTTAGTCGCAGGGAATGCCTACGAGCAGTACTTC.

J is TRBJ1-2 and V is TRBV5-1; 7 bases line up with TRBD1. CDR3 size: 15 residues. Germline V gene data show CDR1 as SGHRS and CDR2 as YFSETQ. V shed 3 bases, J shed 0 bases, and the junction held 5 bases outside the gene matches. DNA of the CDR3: TGCGCCAGCAGCTCTACAGGGGATACTAACTATGGCTACACCTTC. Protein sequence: CASSSTGDTNYGYTF.

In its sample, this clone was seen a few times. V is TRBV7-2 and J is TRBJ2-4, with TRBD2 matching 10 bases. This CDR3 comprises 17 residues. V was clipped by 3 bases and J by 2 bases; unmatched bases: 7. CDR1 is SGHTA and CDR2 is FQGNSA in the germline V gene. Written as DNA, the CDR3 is TGTGCCAGCAGCTTCCGGGGTAGCGGGAGGTCCAAAAACATTCAGTACTTC. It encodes CASSFRGSGRSKNIQYF.

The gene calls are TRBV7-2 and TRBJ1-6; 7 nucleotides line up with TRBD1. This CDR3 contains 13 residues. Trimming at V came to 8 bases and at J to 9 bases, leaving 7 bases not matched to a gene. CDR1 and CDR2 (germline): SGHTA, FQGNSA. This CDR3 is CASSGQESSPLHF. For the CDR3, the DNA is TGTGCCAGCTCCGGACAGGAATCTTCACCCCTCCACTTT. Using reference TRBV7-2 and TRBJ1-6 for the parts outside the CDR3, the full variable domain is GAGVSQSPSNKVTEKGKDVELRCDPISGHTALYWYRQSLGQGLEFLIYFQGNSAPDKSGLPSDRFSAERTGGSVSTLTIQRTQQEDSAVYLCASSGQESSPLHFGNGTRLTVT.

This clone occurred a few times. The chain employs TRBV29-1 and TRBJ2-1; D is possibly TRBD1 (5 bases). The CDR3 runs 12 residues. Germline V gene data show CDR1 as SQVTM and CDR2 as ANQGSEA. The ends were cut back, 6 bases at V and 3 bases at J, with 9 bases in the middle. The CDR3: CSVPRDYNEQFF. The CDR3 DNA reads TGCAGCGTCCCCAGGGACTACAATGAGCAGTTCTTC.

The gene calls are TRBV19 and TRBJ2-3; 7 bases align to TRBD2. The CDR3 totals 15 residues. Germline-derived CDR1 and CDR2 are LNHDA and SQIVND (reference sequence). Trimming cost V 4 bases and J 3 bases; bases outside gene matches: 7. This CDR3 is CASSTLGAGTDTQYF. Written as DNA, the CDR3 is TGTGCCAGTAGTACCCTGGGAGCGGGAACAGATACGCAGTATTTT.

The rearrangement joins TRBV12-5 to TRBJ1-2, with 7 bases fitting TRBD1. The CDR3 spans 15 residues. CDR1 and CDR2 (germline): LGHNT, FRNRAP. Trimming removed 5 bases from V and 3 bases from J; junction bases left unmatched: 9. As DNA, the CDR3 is TGTGCTAGTGGTGATGAAGGGGGCGCCGACTATGGCTACACCTTC. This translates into CASGDEGGADYGYTF.

The CDR3 nucleotides are TGTGCCAGCAGTTACGGCGGACTGTCTTATGAAGGGAGACTGTTTTTT. Its translation: CASSYGGLSYEGRLFF. V is TRBV6-7 and J is TRBJ1-4; D gene unclear. TRBV6-7 is recorded as an ORF, its role being uncertain. The ends were cut back, 2 bases at V and 13 bases at J, with 23 bases in the middle. The CDR3 covers 16 residues.

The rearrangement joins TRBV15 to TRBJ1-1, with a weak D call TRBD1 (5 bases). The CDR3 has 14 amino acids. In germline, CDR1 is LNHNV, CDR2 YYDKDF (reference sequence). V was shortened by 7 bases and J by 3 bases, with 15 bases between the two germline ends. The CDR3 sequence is CATIRRAGDTEAFF. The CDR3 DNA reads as TGTGCCACCATCCGCAGGGCGGGGGACACTGAAGCTTTCTTT. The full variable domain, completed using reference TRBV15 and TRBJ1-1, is DAMVIQNPRYQVTQFGKPVTLSCSQTLNHNVMYWYQQKSSQAPKLLFHYYDKDFNNEADTPDNFQSRRPNTSFCFLDIRSPGLGDTAMYLCATIRRAGDTEAFFGQGTRLTVV.

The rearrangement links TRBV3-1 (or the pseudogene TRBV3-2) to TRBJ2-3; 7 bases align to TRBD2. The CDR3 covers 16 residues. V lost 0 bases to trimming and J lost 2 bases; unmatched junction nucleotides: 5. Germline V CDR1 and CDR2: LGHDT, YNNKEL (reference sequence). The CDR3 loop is CASSQDVLAATDTQYF. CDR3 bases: TGTGCCAGCAGCCAAGATGTTCTAGCGGCCACAGATACGCAGTATTTT.

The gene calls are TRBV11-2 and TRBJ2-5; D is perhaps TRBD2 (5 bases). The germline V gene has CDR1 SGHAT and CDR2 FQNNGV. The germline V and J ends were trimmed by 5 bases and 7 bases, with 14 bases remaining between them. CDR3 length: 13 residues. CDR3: CASSQAGLGTQYF. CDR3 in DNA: TGTGCCAGCAGCCAGGCGGGTTTGGGGACCCAGTACTTC.

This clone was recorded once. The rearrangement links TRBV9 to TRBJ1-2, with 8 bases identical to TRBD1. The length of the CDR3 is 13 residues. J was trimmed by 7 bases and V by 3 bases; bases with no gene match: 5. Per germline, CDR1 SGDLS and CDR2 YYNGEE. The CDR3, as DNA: TGTGCCAGCAGCGGACAGGGGCGGGCTGGCTACACCTTC. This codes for CASSGQGRAGYTF.

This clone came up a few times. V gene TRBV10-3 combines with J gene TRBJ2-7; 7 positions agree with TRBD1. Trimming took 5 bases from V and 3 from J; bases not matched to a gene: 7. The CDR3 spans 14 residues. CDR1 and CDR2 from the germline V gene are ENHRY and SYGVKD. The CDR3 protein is CAISTSGTDYEQYF. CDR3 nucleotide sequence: TGTGCCATCAGTACCTCCGGGACAGACTACGAGCAGTACTTC.

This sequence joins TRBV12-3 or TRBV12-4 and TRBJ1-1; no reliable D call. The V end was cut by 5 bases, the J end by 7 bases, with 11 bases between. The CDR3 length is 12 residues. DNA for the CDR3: TGTGCCAGCAGTCTCCCTTACGGTGAAGCTTTCTTT. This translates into CASSLPYGEAFF.

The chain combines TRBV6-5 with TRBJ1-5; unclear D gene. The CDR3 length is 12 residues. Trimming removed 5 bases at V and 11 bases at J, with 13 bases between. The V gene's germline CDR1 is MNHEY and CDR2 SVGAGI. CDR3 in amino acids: CASSTPNRAQHF. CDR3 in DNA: TGTGCCAGCAGTACCCCCAATCGGGCCCAGCATTTT.

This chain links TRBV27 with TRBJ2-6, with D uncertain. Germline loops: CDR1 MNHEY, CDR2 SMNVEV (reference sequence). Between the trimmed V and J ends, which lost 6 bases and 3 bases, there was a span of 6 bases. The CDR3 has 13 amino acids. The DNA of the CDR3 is TGTGCCAGCAGCCAGTTTGGGGCCAACGTCCTGACTTTC. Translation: CASSQFGANVLTF.

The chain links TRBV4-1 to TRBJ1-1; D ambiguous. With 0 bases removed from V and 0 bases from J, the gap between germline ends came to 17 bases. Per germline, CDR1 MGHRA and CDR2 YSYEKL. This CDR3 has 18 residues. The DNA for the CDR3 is TGCGCCAGCAGCCAAGATCCGGCAGGTTACGGGATGAACACTGAAGCTTTCTTT. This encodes CASSQDPAGYGMNTEAFF.

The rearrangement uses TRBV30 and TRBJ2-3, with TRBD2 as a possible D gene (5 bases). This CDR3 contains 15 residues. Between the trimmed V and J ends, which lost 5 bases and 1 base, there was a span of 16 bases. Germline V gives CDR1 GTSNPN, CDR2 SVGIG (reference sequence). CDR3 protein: CAWGSGAGGTDTQYF. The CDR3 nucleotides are TGTGCCTGGGGCAGCGGAGCCGGGGGCACAGATACGCAGTATTTT.

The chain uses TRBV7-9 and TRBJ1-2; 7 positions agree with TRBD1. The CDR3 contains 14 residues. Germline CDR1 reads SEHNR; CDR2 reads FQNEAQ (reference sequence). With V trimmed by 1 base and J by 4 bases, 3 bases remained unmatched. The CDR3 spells CASSLGGGGYGYTF. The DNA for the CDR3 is TGTGCCAGCAGCTTAGGAGGGGGCGGCTATGGCTACACCTTC.

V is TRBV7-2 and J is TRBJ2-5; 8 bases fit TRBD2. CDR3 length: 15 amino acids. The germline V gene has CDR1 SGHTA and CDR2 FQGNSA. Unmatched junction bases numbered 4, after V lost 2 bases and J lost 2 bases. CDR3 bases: TGTGCCAGCAGCTTACTGGCGGGAGGTCAAGAGACCCAGTACTTC. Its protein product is CASSLLAGGQETQYF.

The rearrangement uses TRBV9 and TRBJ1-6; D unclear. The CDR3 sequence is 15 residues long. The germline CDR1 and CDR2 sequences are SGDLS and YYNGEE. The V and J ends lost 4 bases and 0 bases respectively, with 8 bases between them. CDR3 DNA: TGTGCCAGCAGCCCACTGAGCTCCTATAATTCACCCCTCCACTTT. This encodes CASSPLSSYNSPLHF.